The 29 T cell receptor beta chains listed next were all sequenced from one sample in a study of shared clonotypes between healthy human individuals (dated by TCRdb to the early 2020s). The library came from the immunoSEQ multiplex PCR assay. This is the immuneACCESS table as TCRdb keeps it, with only in-frame sequences that have V and J called. A part of the clones is gone; compared with another copy, unresolved V genes explain less than half, and the rest is unexplained. Present in this sample are around 2.1 million clones, 85% to 95% of which were seen just once. The ten largest clones represent 1.5% to 2% of the sample. CD8 naive samples were obtained by positive selection for CCR7 among CD45RO-negative cells, yielding a CD45RA+CCR7+ population from which TemRA cells were excluded. Specimen: naive CD8+ T cells from PBMCs. Read against the paper, the sample's cell subset or site label means: CD45RA+CCR7+. Receptors were obtained from a man between 18 and 29 years old in good health. Some clones in this sample may be carry-over from other donors' samples.

The V call is TRBV10-3, the J call TRBJ2-7; 10 nucleotides line up with TRBD2. Germline V gene data show CDR1 as ENHRY and CDR2 as SYGVKD. The CDR3 is made up of 14 amino acids. Losses at the gene ends were 7 bases for V and 5 bases for J; bases not matched to a gene: 8. The CDR3 region is CAITPGLATHEQYF. CDR3 in DNA: TGTGCCATCACCCCGGGACTAGCGACCCACGAGCAGTACTTC.

This chain links TRBV7-9 with TRBJ2-7; D perhaps matches TRBD2 (5 bases). The CDR3 spans 13 residues. Germline CDR1 is SEHNR and CDR2 is FQNEAQ (reference sequence). With 6 bases removed from V and 5 bases from J, the gap between germline ends came to 14 bases. Here the CDR3 reads CASRPGLEDEQYF. The CDR3, as DNA: TGTGCCAGCAGACCAGGACTGGAGGACGAGCAGTACTTC. The whole variable domain, remainder taken from reference TRBV7-9 and TRBJ2-7, is DTGVSQNPRHKITKRGQNVTFRCDPISEHNRLYWYRQTLGQGPEFLTYFQNEAQLEKSRLLSDRFSAERPKGSFSTLEIQRTEQGDSAMYLCASRPGLEDEQYFGPGTRLTVT.

This rearrangement joins TRBV10-3 to TRBJ2-3; 12 positions match TRBD2. Unmatched junction bases numbered 10, after V lost 10 bases and J lost 2 bases. This CDR3 has 16 residues. Germline CDR1 and CDR2: ENHRY and SYGVKD. CDR3 bases: TGTGCCACCCGTCCCGGACTAGCGGGACTCACAGATACGCAGTATTTT. It encodes CATRPGLAGLTDTQYF.

The V call is TRBV10-2, the J call TRBJ2-7, with 9 bases matching TRBD1. The CDR3 consists of 15 residues. V lost 3 bases to trimming and J lost 4 bases; unmatched junction nucleotides: 7. CDR1 and CDR2 (germline): WSHSY, SAAADI. Here the CDR3 DNA reads TGCGCCAGCAGTGATAGAACCGGGACAGGGTACGAGCAGTACTTC. Translation: CASSDRTGTGYEQYF.

V gene TRBV27 combines with J gene TRBJ2-3; TRBD2 aligns across 11 bases. CDR3 length: 16 amino acids. Trimming cost V 4 bases and J 5 bases; bases outside gene matches: 8. Germline loops: CDR1 MNHEY, CDR2 SMNVEV (reference sequence). CDR3 in DNA: TGTGCCAGCAGTTCTAGCGGGAGGTCCGTTAGAGATACGCAGTATTTT. It yields the protein CASSSSGRSVRDTQYF.

CDR3 amino acids: CASSQVGEKTQYF. Written as DNA, the CDR3 is TGCGCCAGCAGCCAAGTCGGTGAAAAGACCCAGTACTTC. The chain couples TRBV4-1 to TRBJ2-5; no clear D gene. Germline V gene data show CDR1 as MGHRA and CDR2 as YSYEKL. The CDR3 is 13 residues long. Trimming took 1 base from V and 6 from J, leaving 9 bases between them.

The CDR3 coding sequence is TGTGCTAGTGGTTCGACCGGGACTAGATCCTACAATGAGCAGTTCTTC. It codes for CASGSTGTRSYNEQFF. This chain links TRBV12-5 with TRBJ2-1; TRBD2 matches at 8 bases. The CDR3 has 16 amino acids. Germline assignment: CDR1 LGHNT and CDR2 FRNRAP. V lost 4 bases to trimming and J lost 1 base; unmatched junction nucleotides: 6.

Only a few counts were recorded for this clone. This chain joins TRBV27 and TRBJ1-1; D is unresolved. Trimming shortened V by 9 bases and J by 2 bases, and 13 bases separated the two germline ends. The germline CDR1 and CDR2 sequences are MNHEY and SMNVEV (reference sequence). The CDR3 totals 13 residues. The CDR3 sequence is CASHEIGNTEAFF. CDR3 DNA sequence: TGTGCCAGTCACGAAATCGGTAACACTGAAGCTTTCTTT.

This clone has a single count. V and J are TRBV7-8 and TRBJ2-7, with 9 bases that match TRBD1. The CDR3 is 15 residues long. Germline V lookup: CDR1 SGHVS, CDR2 FQNEAQ. Trimming cost V 2 bases and J 4 bases; bases outside gene matches: 6. In nucleotides, the CDR3 is TGTGCCAGCAGCTTATCGGGACAGGGAGTATACGAGCAGTACTTC. It is translated as CASSLSGQGVYEQYF.

The V call is TRBV13, the J call TRBJ1-3; D call uncertain. V was trimmed by 1 base and J by 2 bases, leaving 6 bases between them. The CDR3 is 14 amino acids. CDR1 and CDR2 (germline): PRHDT, FYEKMQ (reference sequence). CDR3 protein: CASSLDTTGNTIYF. As DNA, the CDR3 is TGTGCCAGCAGCTTAGACACAACTGGAAACACCATATATTTT.

This clone was counted a single time. This chain uses TRBV28 with TRBJ2-5; D gene ambiguous. This CDR3 region has 13 residues. V was pared by 7 bases and J by 4 bases, with 13 bases between. Germline values: CDR1 MDHEN, CDR2 SYDVKM. CDR3: CASTPLYRETQYF. CDR3 nucleotides: TGTGCCAGCACCCCTCTTTACCGAGAGACCCAGTACTTC. The variable domain in full, with the rest retrieved from reference TRBV28 and TRBJ2-5, is DVKVTQSSRYLVKRTGEKVFLECVQDMDHENMFWYRQDPGLGLRLIYFSYDVKMKEKGDIPEGYSVSREKKERFSLILESASTNQTSMYLCASTPLYRETQYFGPGTRLLVL.

The chain carries TRBV7-9 and TRBJ2-1; D is unresolved. The CDR3 runs to 12 residues. Germline assignment: CDR1 SEHNR and CDR2 FQNEAQ (reference sequence). V dropped 4 bases and J dropped 8 bases, with 9 bases sitting between them. This chain's CDR3 is CASSSGRYEQFF. The CDR3 DNA reads as TGTGCCAGCAGCTCTGGCCGGTATGAGCAGTTCTTC. The full variable domain, its missing parts supplied by reference TRBV7-9 and TRBJ2-1, is DTGVSQNPRHKITKRGQNVTFRCDPISEHNRLYWYRQTLGQGPEFLTYFQNEAQLEKSRLLSDRFSAERPKGSFSTLEIQRTEQGDSAMYLCASSSGRYEQFFGPGTRLTVL.

The genes are TRBV2 and TRBJ2-3, with TRBD2 identical over 12 bases. This CDR3 comprises 15 residues. After removal of 7 bases from V and 3 bases from J, the junction contained 5 bases not matched to a gene. The germline V gene encodes CDR1 SNHLY and CDR2 FYNNEI. The CDR3 protein is CASIRLAGDTDTQYF. In nucleotides, the CDR3 is TGTGCCAGCATTCGACTAGCGGGAGATACAGATACGCAGTATTTT.

The chain combines TRBV18 with TRBJ2-7; 8 positions match TRBD2. Germline values: CDR1 KGHSH, CDR2 LQKENI. V was clipped by 3 bases and J by 0 bases; unmatched bases: 4. The CDR3 loop spans 15 amino acids. CDR3 sequence reads: CASSPQRESSYEQYF. The CDR3 DNA reads as TGTGCCAGCTCACCTCAGCGGGAGAGCTCCTACGAGCAGTACTTC.

This clone was picked up one time. The gene calls are TRBV4-3 and TRBJ2-5; 13 bases agree with TRBD2. CDR3 length: 15 amino acids. The ends lost 1 base at V and 4 bases at J; junction bases unmatched: 0. CDR1 is LGHNA and CDR2 is YSLEER in the germline V gene. The CDR3 DNA sequence: TGCGCCAGCAGCCAAGGACTAGCGGGGGGAGAGACCCAGTACTTC. Translation gives CASSQGLAGGETQYF.

The chain carries TRBV5-5 and TRBJ2-7; TRBD2 matches at 7 bases. The CDR3 runs 15 residues. Trimming cost V 4 bases and J 3 bases; bases outside gene matches: 10. Germline values: CDR1 SGHKS, CDR2 YYEKEE (reference sequence). This chain's CDR3 is CASSPLSGIYYEQYF. CDR3 in DNA: TGTGCCAGCAGCCCCTTAAGCGGGATCTACTACGAGCAGTACTTC.

The CDR3 reads CASSLASVNEKLFF. The DNA of the CDR3 is TGTGCCAGCAGCTTAGCGTCGGTTAATGAAAAACTGTTTTTT. The gene calls are TRBV7-9 and TRBJ1-4; D gene uncertain. The CDR3 totals 14 residues. V was clipped by 0 bases and J by 4 bases, with 6 bases between them. Per the germline V gene, CDR1 is SEHNR and CDR2 is FQNEAQ (reference sequence).

The rearrangement joins TRBV5-5 to TRBJ2-1; tentative D call: TRBD2 (5 bases). The CDR3 totals 17 residues. Germline-derived CDR1 and CDR2 are SGHKS and YYEKEE (reference sequence). The ends were cut back, 4 bases at V and 9 bases at J, with 26 bases in the middle. Here the CDR3 DNA reads TGTGCCAGCAGCCTCTCCCCGCTGTCCCCGGCCCGGGGTGAGCAGTTCTTC. It is translated as CASSLSPLSPARGEQFF.

This clone was seen only once. The rearrangement joins TRBV28 to TRBJ1-5; D possibly corresponds to TRBD1 (5 bases). Trimming removed 5 bases from V and 10 bases from J, with 18 bases in between. The germline CDR1 and CDR2 sequences are MDHEN and SYDVKM. The CDR3 sequence is 14 residues long. The CDR3 DNA sequence: TGTGCCAGCAGTCCCGGGACCGAGCGTAAACCCCAGCATTTT. Its protein is CASSPGTERKPQHF.

The chain carries TRBV5-6 and TRBJ1-1; a weak D match, TRBD1 (5 bases). CDR1 and CDR2 (germline): SGHDT, YYEEEE. The CDR3 is made up of 16 amino acids. Trimming left V 2 bases short and J 1 base short, with 15 bases between. The CDR3 spells CASSFSDRDWNTEAFF. The CDR3, as DNA: TGTGCCAGCAGCTTCTCTGATAGGGACTGGAACACTGAAGCTTTCTTT.

The CDR3 sequence is CASSLGEHPNTEAFF. In DNA, the CDR3 is TGTGCCAGCAGCTTAGGAGAACACCCGAACACTGAAGCTTTCTTT. The V and J genes are TRBV7-9 and TRBJ1-1; D not certain. The V gene's germline CDR1 is SEHNR and CDR2 FQNEAQ (reference sequence). The CDR3 extends over 15 amino acids. Trimming shortened V by 1 base and J by 1 base, and 10 bases separated the two germline ends.

The chain has TRBV9 and TRBJ1-2; 9 nucleotides match TRBD1. This CDR3 has 15 amino acids. Germline CDR1 and CDR2: SGDLS and YYNGEE. The V gene end was trimmed by 3 bases and the J gene end by 1 base; junction bases not matched to a gene: 4. This CDR3 reads CASSEGTGFNYGYTF. The CDR3, as DNA: TGTGCCAGCAGCGAGGGGACAGGGTTTAACTATGGCTACACCTTC.

This clone was detected only once. The V and J genes are TRBV28 and TRBJ2-7; 9 bases align to TRBD2. The V gene's germline CDR1 is MDHEN and CDR2 SYDVKM. The CDR3 is made up of 15 amino acids. V gave up 2 bases and J gave up 5 bases; unmatched junction bases: 7. The CDR3 sequence is CASSLGASGKNEQYF. CDR3 in DNA: TGTGCCAGCAGTTTAGGCGCTAGCGGGAAGAACGAGCAGTACTTC. Combining the CDR3 with reference TRBV28 and TRBJ2-7 gives the whole variable domain DVKVTQSSRYLVKRTGEKVFLECVQDMDHENMFWYRQDPGLGLRLIYFSYDVKMKEKGDIPEGYSVSREKKERFSLILESASTNQTSMYLCASSLGASGKNEQYFGPGTRLTVT.

This clone was recorded once. The J gene is TRBJ1-2, the V gene TRBV6-5; D unclear. V shed 2 bases and J shed 5 bases, with 9 bases lying between them. Germline loops: CDR1 MNHEY, CDR2 SVGAGI. The CDR3 covers 13 residues. In DNA, the CDR3 is TGTGCCAGCAGTTACGCCCCGGAGTATGGCTACACCTTC. It encodes CASSYAPEYGYTF.

Concerning this clone itself: This CDR3 is also generated by other DNA sequences in the sample. This sequence joins TRBV27 and TRBJ1-5; no clear D. V lost 3 bases to trimming and J lost 2 bases, with 8 bases between them. This CDR3 has 14 amino acids. Germline V gives CDR1 MNHEY, CDR2 SMNVEV (reference sequence). CDR3 bases: TGTGCCAGCAGTTTTGGCCGTGGCAATCAGCCCCAGCATTTT. Its protein is CASSFGRGNQPQHF.

This chain uses TRBV14 with TRBJ2-3; 7 bases line up with TRBD2. Trimming cost V 0 bases and J 4 bases; bases outside gene matches: 7. CDR1 is SGHDN and CDR2 is FVKESK in the germline V gene. The CDR3 contains 16 residues. CDR3 sequence reads: CASSQDLIGLADTQYF. The CDR3 DNA is TGTGCCAGCAGCCAAGATCTTATAGGACTAGCAGATACGCAGTATTTT. Full variable domain (missing parts from reference TRBV14 and TRBJ2-3): EAGVTQFPSHSVIEKGQTVTLRCDPISGHDNLYWYRRVMGKEIKFLLHFVKESKQDESGMPNNRFLAERTGGTYSTLKVQPAELEDSGVYFCASSQDLIGLADTQYFGPGTRLTVL.

For the CDR3, the DNA is TGTGCCAGCGTCTTTGGTGGGGAGAACACTGAAGCTTTCTTT. Translating gives CASVFGGENTEAFF. The chain recombines TRBV28 with TRBJ1-1, with D uncertain. Trimming pared 8 bases from V and 1 base from J, leaving 14 bases between. Germline V lookup: CDR1 MDHEN, CDR2 SYDVKM. This CDR3 spans 14 amino acids.

This chain connects TRBV5-6 to TRBJ2-1; 10 nucleotides match TRBD1. Losses at the gene ends were 0 bases for V and 6 bases for J; bases not matched to a gene: 6. CDR3 length equals 16 residues. CDR1 and CDR2 (germline): SGHDT, YYEEEE. This CDR3 reads CASSLVGTGALNEQFF. In DNA, the CDR3 is TGTGCCAGCAGCTTGGTTGGGACAGGGGCCCTCAATGAGCAGTTCTTC.

The genes are TRBV28 and TRBJ1-3, with D perhaps TRBD1 (6 bases). Trimming pared 8 bases from V and 1 base from J, leaving 9 bases between. The CDR3 sequence is 13 residues long. Germline CDR1 MDHEN, CDR2 SYDVKM. The CDR3 DNA is TGTGCCAGCTTCGACAGGTCTGGAAACACCATATATTTT. Translation: CASFDRSGNTIYF.